This T cell receptor beta chain was recovered during a study of blood T cell repertoires in COVID-19. Study-wide context: Acute and convalescent COVID-19 specimens originated in the United States, Italy and Spain. T cells, B-cell-depleted T cells, or PBMCs supplied cDNA or gDNA.

Original data processing: By means of reference gene primer amplification, nucleated cell counts were estimated. Repertoires were generated with immunoSEQ multiplex PCR, while TCRdb's copy carries only in-frame clones and drops some. The DNA gave D and trimming, while V, J and clone size come from that table. The profile shows about 260,000 clones, about 89% of them singletons. The length of the CDR3 is 15 residues. Germline values: CDR1 SEHNR, CDR2 FQNEAQ (reference sequence). V was shortened by 2 bases and J by 2 bases, with 10 bases between the two germline ends. The receptor comes from a woman aged 40 to 50 who had recovered from COVID-19. The rearrangement uses TRBV7-9 and TRBJ1-3, with D unclear. The sample was peripheral blood. The CDR3 DNA reads as TGTGCCAGCAGCTTACTCGAGGGCCCTGGAAACACCATATATTTT. It translates to CASSLLEGPGNTIYF.